This is a list of T cell receptor beta chains from one sample in a study of blood T cells in healthy people across ages. TCRdb reprocessed the 5' RACE reads with MiXCR, giving one entry per CDR3 protein. The repertoire holds about 640,000 distinct CDR3 sequences, with approximately 50% as singletons. The sample comprised blood. Every receptor here comes from a man in his fifties or sixties in good health. Both conserved end residues are part of each CDR3. The D gene is left open where the match is weak. A clone size is listed for some rows: how often the clone was seen (once, few, many), or a class if it is expanded.

j_call	v_call	clone_size	d_call	cdr3_aa	cdr3_nt
TRBJ2-7	TRBV21-1	.	.	CASNITGTEVYEQYF	TGTGCCAGCAACATCACCGGGACAGAAGTCTACGAGCAGTACTTC
TRBJ1-2	TRBV10-3	.	TRBD1	CAISTGTANYGYTF	TGTGCCATCAGTACCGGGACAGCGAACTATGGCTACACCTTC
TRBJ2-1	TRBV27	.	TRBD2	CASSFLLAGGLNEQFF	TGTGCCAGCAGTTTCCTCCTAGCGGGGGGGCTCAATGAGCAGTTCTTC
TRBJ2-5	TRBV10-2	.	.	CASSESIGTQETRYF	TGCGCCAGCAGTGAGTCGATTGGGACTCAAGAGACCCGGTACTTC
TRBJ2-5	TRBV4-2	.	.	CASSHGTETQYF	TGTGCCAGCAGCCACGGGACGGAGACCCAGTACTTC
TRBJ2-3	TRBV10-3	.	.	CAISESGSGGTDTQYF	TGTGCCATCAGTGAGTCTGGGTCAGGGGGCACAGATACGCAGTATTTT
TRBJ2-5	TRBV7-9	once	TRBD1	CASSRRGTGMFQETQYF	TGTGCCAGCAGTCGTAGGGGGACAGGGATGTTCCAAGAGACCCAGTACTTC
TRBJ1-1	TRBV25-1	.	.	CASSESIDRGDTEAFF	TGTGCCAGCAGTGAATCAATCGATCGCGGGGACACTGAAGCTTTCTTT
TRBJ2-7	TRBV3-1	many	TRBD1	CASSPRQGSYEQYF	TGTGCCAGCAGCCCTCGACAGGGCTCCTACGAGCAGTACTTC
TRBJ2-7	TRBV11-2	.	.	CASSVNRAASHEQYF	TGTGCCAGCAGCGTGAACAGGGCCGCCTCACACGAGCAGTACTTC
TRBJ2-7	TRBV21-1	once	.	CASSGKKYEQYF	TGTGCCAGCTCCGGGAAAAAATACGAGCAGTACTTC
TRBJ2-7	TRBV20-1	few	.	CSAADQYEQYF	TGCAGTGCTGCTGATCAGTACGAGCAGTACTTC
TRBJ2-1	TRBV6-5	few	.	CASSQGQSYNEQFF	TGTGCCAGCAGTCAAGGACAGTCCTACAATGAGCAGTTCTTC
TRBJ1-6	TRBV20-1	.	TRBD1	CSATTGVASSPPHF	TGCAGTGCCACGACAGGGGTGGCTAGTTCACCCCCCCACTTT
TRBJ2-3	TRBV10-3	.	TRBD2	CAISVREPSTDTQYF	TGTGCCATCAGTGTGCGGGAGCCTAGCACAGATACGCAGTATTTT
TRBJ2-7	TRBV20-1	.	.	CSAQDTYEQYF	TGCAGTGCCCAGGACACCTACGAGCAGTACTTC
TRBJ2-2	TRBV6-1	.	.	CASTVRHLNTGELFF	TGTGCCAGCACCGTCCGACACCTGAACACCGGGGAGCTGTTTTTT
TRBJ2-7	TRBV4-1	.	TRBD2	CASRPTSGPYNEQYF	TGCGCCAGCAGACCGACTAGCGGGCCTTACAATGAGCAGTACTTC
TRBJ1-1	TRBV6-1	few	.	CASRTSGSGTEAFF	TGTGCCAGCCGCACCTCAGGGAGCGGCACTGAAGCTTTCTTT
TRBJ2-7	TRBV20-1	.	.	CSARDPRRDDHEQYF	TGCAGTGCTAGAGATCCGCGTAGGGACGACCACGAGCAGTACTTC
TRBJ1-1	TRBV9	.	.	CASSLIRGEAFF	TGTGCCAGCAGTTTGATCAGGGGTGAAGCTTTCTTT
TRBJ1-5	TRBV5-1	.	TRBD1	CASSFTGDDQPQHF	TGCGCCAGCAGCTTCACAGGGGACGATCAGCCCCAGCATTTT
TRBJ2-1	TRBV6-6	.	TRBD1	CASSPRDRAYNEQFF	TGTGCCAGCAGTCCCCGGGACAGGGCTTACAATGAGCAGTTCTTC
TRBJ2-7	TRBV2	.	TRBD2	CASSGALAGAHSYEQYF	TGTGCCAGCAGTGGGGCACTAGCGGGGGCCCACTCCTACGAGCAGTACTTC
TRBJ1-6	TRBV6-5	.	.	CASSPLHVSYNSPLHF	TGTGCCAGCAGCCCCCTCCACGTCTCCTATAATTCACCCCTCCACTTT